Sequencing of this T cell receptor beta chain was carried out in a study of blood T cell repertoires in COVID-19. Profiled with immunoSEQ multiplex PCR; TCRdb holds only in-frame clones, not every one. The sample consists of some 120,000 clones, around 89% of them appearing once. This CDR3 spans 17 amino acids. Unmatched junction bases numbered 11, after V lost 6 bases and J lost 3 bases. Germline CDR1 and CDR2: LGHNA and YNFKEQ. The origin of this receptor is a human donor with acute or convalescent COVID-19. The donor label of this sample is uncertain. The sequencing sample was made of peripheral blood. V usage is TRBV4-2 and J usage is TRBJ2-2; 9 bases fit TRBD2. CDR3 residues: CASSHSRRLADTGELFF. CDR3 bases: TGTGCCAGCAGTCATAGCCGGCGACTAGCGGACACCGGGGAGCTGTTTTTT.